The clone carrying this TCR beta chain was observed a single time. Its target is not known. The sample belongs to a study of shared clonotypes between healthy human individuals. Turning to the study itself: Contributing individuals were two females and a few males aged 18 to 49. Researchers assigned three CD4 naive, three CD4 memory, two CD8 naive and one CD8 memory plate to each donor.

Sequencing was performed with immunoSEQ multiplex PCR; in TCRdb, only in-frame clones are kept and a portion is missing. The top ten clones hold over 0.1% of a sample with 2 million to 2.5 million clones, approximately 94% of them seen once. The CDR3 has 15 amino acids. V dropped 7 bases and J dropped 8 bases, with 18 bases sitting between them. Germline V lookup: CDR1 MGHRA, CDR2 YSYEKL. Study conclusions and caveats: Large sequencing depth failed to make sorted-subset sequencing complete, rarefaction showed.

The receptor's source is a man in his late teens or twenties in good health. The source material was naive CD4+ T cells sorted from blood. Indicated subset: CD45RA+ positively selected. V gene TRBV4-1 combines with J gene TRBJ2-6, with D possibly being TRBD1 (6 bases). DNA for the CDR3: TGCGCCAGCACTCAACCCGGGCAGGGGTCCAACGTCCTGACTTTC. Its translation: CASTQPGQGSNVLTF.